The clone carrying this T cell receptor beta chain was picked up a small number of times. No antigen is known for it. The CDR3 extends over 13 amino acids. With 5 bases removed from V and 7 bases from J, the gap between germline ends came to 14 bases. This record comes from a study of Graves' ophthalmopathy and Graves' hyperthyroidism. Study-wide results and caveats: The blood repertoire also included most expanded thyroid clonotypes above 0.001 frequency.

Amplification from RNA transcripts yielded the TCR beta CDR3 regions. HTBI primers were used in a first-round RT-PCR, which preceded a second-round multiplex PCR. TCRdb called the multiplex PCR reads again in MiXCR, with one record for every CDR3 protein. The profile shows some 240,000 distinct CDR3 sequences, around 50% of them singletons. Where ophthalmopathy was present, donors had moderate-to-severe activity, CAS ≥3, NOSPECS ≥4 and duration under 3 months. Pregnancy or lactation, uncontrolled infections and other autoimmune diseases were grounds for excluding patients. A volume of 10 ml of fresh peripheral blood supplied the PBMCs.

The chain carries TRBV12-3 or TRBV12-4 and TRBJ1-2; D possibly corresponds to TRBD1 (5 bases). The TCR originated in an adult man with Graves' ophthalmopathy. Specimen: peripheral blood. The CDR3 region has the DNA TGTGCCAGCAGTACCCTGCAGGGAGGTGGCTACACCTTC. Residues: CASSTLQGGGYTF.